This is a list of T cell receptor beta chains from one sample in a study of shared clonotypes between healthy human individuals. Clones were sequenced by immunoSEQ multiplex PCR, and TCRdb holds only the in-frame ones, with some missing. In the table there are 2 million to 3 million clones, 93% of which are singletons. Sequencing input: naive CD4+ T cells from PBMCs. Receptors were obtained from a man in his late teens or twenties in good health. Some clones in this sample may be carry-over from other donors' samples. Both conserved end residues are part of each CDR3. The D gene is left open where the match is weak. Part of the rows lack a size; the others show once, few, many or a class for expanded clones.

TRBJ1-1,TRBV7-2,few,.,TGTGCCAGCAGCGTCACCTACGCTGCTTTCTTT,CASSVTYAAFF
TRBJ1-1,TRBV5-1,.,.,TGCGCCAGCAGCGTTAGTAGGGACACTGAAGCTTTCTTT,CASSVSRDTEAFF
TRBJ2-1,TRBV9,.,.,TGTGCCAGCAGCGACCTAGGGGATGAGCAGTTCTTC,CASSDLGDEQFF
TRBJ2-5,TRBV6-1,.,.,TGTGCCAGCAGCTCCGGACAGAGCTCCCCGGGGACCCAGTACTTC,CASSSGQSSPGTQYF
TRBJ1-6,TRBV25-1,.,TRBD1,TGTGCCAGCAGTGAGTTAACAGGGGGCCGGGGTTCACCCCTCCACTTT,CASSELTGGRGSPLHF
TRBJ1-2,TRBV11-2,.,.,TGTGCCAGCAGCTTAGAGGGGGCGCAGGGCTACACCTTC,CASSLEGAQGYTF
TRBJ1-2,TRBV7-2,.,.,TGTGCCAGCACCTCTGTTTTGGGCTTGGGTGGCTACACCTTC,CASTSVLGLGGYTF
TRBJ2-7,TRBV10-3,once,.,TGTGCCATCAGTGAGGGGTGGCGCTCCTACGAGCAGTACTTC,CAISEGWRSYEQYF
TRBJ2-1,TRBV18,.,TRBD2,TGTGCCAGCTCATCTAGTACTGCGGGAGGGCCGGATGAGCAGTTCTTC,CASSSSTAGGPDEQFF
TRBJ1-3,TRBV7-2,.,TRBD1,TGTGCCAGCAGCCTCACAGGGGGCTCTGGAAACACCATATATTTT,CASSLTGGSGNTIYF
TRBJ2-7,TRBV6-6,.,.,TGTGCCAGCAGTTACGCCTACGCGGGACACGTATACGAGCAGTACTTC,CASSYAYAGHVYEQYF
TRBJ2-3,TRBV28,.,TRBD2,TGTGCCAGCAGTACGGGAGGGTGGGGCACAGATACGCAGTATTTT,CASSTGGWGTDTQYF
TRBJ1-2,TRBV6-1,.,.,TGTGCCAGCAGTGAGGGGGGCGGCAGGGAGATCTCTGGCTACACCTTC,CASSEGGGREISGYTF
TRBJ2-7,TRBV5-5,.,.,TGTGCCAGCAGCTTGCGGCAGATCTACGAGCAGTACTTC,CASSLRQIYEQYF
TRBJ2-7,TRBV6-1,.,TRBD2,TGTGCCAGCAGCGGACTAGCGCACAACAACGAGCAGTACTTC,CASSGLAHNNEQYF
TRBJ1-4,TRBV30,.,.,TGTGCCTGGAGTGGGTCCGTGGGGGAACTGTTTTTT,CAWSGSVGELFF
TRBJ1-5,TRBV10-3,few,.,TGTGCCATCAGTGAGTTCGGACTGAATAGCAATCAGCCCCAGCATTTT,CAISEFGLNSNQPQHF
TRBJ2-2,TRBV10-3,.,TRBD2,TGTGTCATCAGTGAAGGACTAGCGAGAAACACCGGGGAGCTGTTTTTT,CVISEGLARNTGELFF
TRBJ1-1,TRBV2,.,.,TGTGCCAGCAGTGAATTGGGGAAATCGACTGAAGCTTTCTTT,CASSELGKSTEAFF
TRBJ2-7,TRBV18,.,.,TGTGCCAGCTCACCAGTGACTCCTCCCTACGAGCAGTACTTC,CASSPVTPPYEQYF
TRBJ1-2,TRBV27,.,TRBD1,TGTGCCAGCAAACCCTCGGGACAGGGGCTTTCCTATGGCTACACCTTC,CASKPSGQGLSYGYTF
TRBJ1-2,TRBV7-8,.,TRBD1,TGTGCCAGCAGCGGGGGACAGCTTAATGGCTACACCTTC,CASSGGQLNGYTF
TRBJ1-5,TRBV6-1,.,.,TGTGCCAGCAGTGAAGAGGGCCATATTAGCAATCAGCCCCAGCATTTT,CASSEEGHISNQPQHF
TRBJ1-5,TRBV5-1,few,.,TGCGCCAGCAGCCGGGACCCCAATCAGCCCCAGCATTTT,CASSRDPNQPQHF
TRBJ2-7,TRBV5-6,.,.,TGTGCCAGCAGCTTGGCTTGGACAAACGAGCAGTACTTC,CASSLAWTNEQYF
TRBJ2-5,TRBV2,.,.,TGTGCCAGCAGTGATAGGCAGACCCAGTACTTC,CASSDRQTQYF
TRBJ2-2,TRBV5-1,.,.,TGCGCCAGCAGCTACTCCGCCGGACTACCAGGGACCGGGGAGCTGTTTTTT,CASSYSAGLPGTGELFF
TRBJ1-5,TRBV11-1,.,.,TGTGCCAGCAGCGTGATGTTAAACAGGGAGTCGAGTCAGCCCCAGCATTTT,CASSVMLNRESSQPQHF
TRBJ2-7,TRBV19,.,TRBD1,TGTGCCAGTAGGGGGACAGGGAGTGGCGAGCAGTACTTC,CASRGTGSGEQYF
TRBJ2-2,TRBV30,.,.,TGTGCCTGGAGGATAGCGGCGAACACCGGGGAGCTGTTTTTT,CAWRIAANTGELFF
TRBJ1-2,TRBV5-1,.,.,TGCGCCAGCAGCTTGGGTAGCTTGGGCAGGGGTACAGATGGCTACACCTTC,CASSLGSLGRGTDGYTF
TRBJ2-6,TRBV28,.,.,TGTGCCAGCGATAAAGCTGCCTCTGGGGCCAACGTCCTGACTTTC,CASDKAASGANVLTF
TRBJ2-1,TRBV14,.,TRBD1,TGTGCCAGCAGTCCGGACAGGGGACCCTACAATGAGCAGTTCTTC,CASSPDRGPYNEQFF
TRBJ2-7,TRBV15,.,.,TGTGCCACCAGCAGAGGAAGGAGGGGCTACGAGCAGTACTTC,CATSRGRRGYEQYF
TRBJ2-3,TRBV30,.,TRBD2,TGTGCCTGGAGTAAACTAGCGCTAAGCACAGATACGCAGTATTTT,CAWSKLALSTDTQYF
TRBJ2-5,TRBV19,.,.,TGTGCCAGTAGTATTGGGGACTCCCTGCTTGAGACCCAGTACTTC,CASSIGDSLLETQYF
TRBJ2-5,TRBV6-1,.,TRBD1,TGTGCCAGCAGCTCAGACAGGGCTCAGGAGACCCAGTACTTC,CASSSDRAQETQYF